Described below is a single TCR beta chain sequence and its context. The data were obtained in a study of OX40 agonist ivuxolimab in advanced cancers. Study-wide context: Treatment of patients was with ivuxolimab, an agonistic anti-OX40 (CD134) antibody.

The method was immunoSEQ multiplex PCR; TCRdb's version includes in-frame clones alone and lacks a portion of them. The sample has approximately 94,000 clones; approximately 90% are singletons. The germline V gene has CDR1 MNHNY and CDR2 SVGAGI (reference sequence). V lost 5 bases to trimming and J lost 5 bases; unmatched junction nucleotides: 10. The CDR3 length is 15 residues. This clonotype was sampled from an adult with an advanced solid tumor such as melanoma, head and neck, liver or kidney cancer. Material: CD4+ or CD8+ T cells sorted from blood, obtained in a trial of the OX40 agonist ivuxolimab. V usage is TRBV6-6 and J usage is TRBJ2-5, with TRBD1 matching 8 bases. The CDR3 coding sequence is TGTGCCAGCAGTAAATCGACAGGGGTTGGCGAGACCCAGTACTTC. Protein: CASSKSTGVGETQYF.